The 23 T cell receptor beta chains presented below share a single source sample, sequenced in a study of blood T cell repertoires in COVID-19. Here immunoSEQ multiplex PCR was the method, and the copy in TCRdb shows in-frame clones only, minus some. The sample has around 280,000 clones, around 85% seen once. The specimen sequenced was peripheral blood. The receptors come from a woman under 40 who had recovered from COVID-19.

This clone was seen only once. The chain is built from TRBV9 and TRBJ2-7, with 9 bases that match TRBD2. Losses at the gene ends were 2 bases for V and 5 bases for J; bases not matched to a gene: 8. The CDR3 is made up of 15 amino acids. Germline assignment: CDR1 SGDLS and CDR2 YYNGEE. CDR3: CASSVTGREGNEQYF. The CDR3 nucleotides read TGTGCCAGCAGCGTCACCGGGCGGGAGGGCAACGAGCAGTACTTC.

J is TRBJ1-1 and V is TRBV3-1 (or the pseudogene TRBV3-2); D not resolved. The CDR3 loop spans 11 amino acids. Germline CDR1 is LGHDT and CDR2 is YNNKEL (reference sequence). The V and J ends lost 8 bases and 7 bases respectively, with 11 bases between them. The CDR3 DNA reads TGTGCCAGCCGGTGGGAGGGTGAAGCTTTCTTT. Amino acids: CASRWEGEAFF.

This chain connects TRBV7-6 to TRBJ2-7; 10 nucleotides line up with TRBD1. Germline V gene data show CDR1 as SGHVS and CDR2 as FNYEAQ. This CDR3 is built from 15 residues. Trimming took 5 bases from V and 5 from J; bases not matched to a gene: 9. CDR3 region: CASSRPRTGGDEQYF. CDR3 sequence (DNA): TGTGCCAGCAGCCGACCGCGGACAGGGGGGGACGAGCAGTACTTC.

The chain is built from TRBV19 and TRBJ2-5, with D maybe TRBD2 (7 bases). CDR1 and CDR2 (germline): LNHDA, SQIVND (reference sequence). The CDR3 is 15 amino acids. V was cut by 5 bases and J by 2 bases, with 15 bases left in between. In nucleotides, the CDR3 is TGTGCCAGTAGTTATCGGGGGGCTTTTCAAGAGACCCAGTACTTC. Protein product: CASSYRGAFQETQYF.

V is TRBV3-1 (or the pseudogene TRBV3-2) and J is TRBJ1-1; 7 bases agree with TRBD1. Germline CDR1 reads LGHDT; CDR2 reads YNNKEL (reference sequence). The CDR3 has 13 amino acids. Losses at the gene ends were 1 base for V and 8 bases for J; bases not matched to a gene: 4. The CDR3: CASSQGRDSEAFF. CDR3 in DNA: TGTGCCAGCAGCCAAGGCCGGGACAGCGAAGCTTTCTTT.

The V call is TRBV18, the J call TRBJ2-1, with D perhaps TRBD1 (5 bases). Germline CDR1 KGHSH, CDR2 LQKENI. This CDR3 contains 13 residues. With 3 bases removed from V and 5 bases from J, the gap between germline ends came to 8 bases. The CDR3 region has the DNA TGTGCCAGCTCACCGACAGCCAACAATGAGCAGTTCTTC. It encodes CASSPTANNEQFF.

V usage is TRBV5-1 and J usage is TRBJ1-3; D is uncertain. Germline V gives CDR1 SGHRS, CDR2 YFSETQ. CDR3 length equals 16 residues. V was cut by 4 bases and J by 1 base, with 15 bases left in between. For the CDR3, the DNA is TGCGCCAGCAGCCTATCTGACATCTCTTCTGGAAACACCATATATTTT. It translates to CASSLSDISSGNTIYF. The full variable domain, completed using reference TRBV5-1 and TRBJ1-3, is KAGVTQTPRYLIKTRGQQVTLSCSPISGHRSVSWYQQTPGQGLQFLFEYFSETQRNKGNFPGRFSGRQFSNSRSEMNVSTLELGDSALYLCASSLSDISSGNTIYFGEGSWLTVV.

The chain uses TRBV29-1 and TRBJ1-2; TRBD1 aligns across 8 bases. The CDR3 covers 13 residues. Germline V gives CDR1 SQVTM, CDR2 ANQGSEA. V shed 6 bases, J shed 1 base, and the junction held 4 bases outside the gene matches. CDR3 region: CSVAGGGNYGYTF. The CDR3 DNA follows: TGCAGCGTGGCAGGGGGCGGTAACTATGGCTACACCTTC.

This chain links TRBV5-1 with TRBJ2-2; perhaps TRBD2 as D (7 bases). V was cut by 6 bases and J by 5 bases, with 17 bases left in between. CDR1 and CDR2 from the germline V gene are SGHRS and YFSETQ. The CDR3 contains 15 residues. The CDR3: CASKKGGLQTGELFF. The DNA of the CDR3 is TGCGCCAGCAAAAAGGGGGGGCTACAGACCGGGGAGCTGTTTTTT.

V and J are TRBV27 and TRBJ2-7, with D unclear. The V and J ends lost 0 bases and 5 bases respectively, with 11 bases between them. CDR1 MNHEY and CDR2 SMNVEV come from the germline V gene (reference sequence). The CDR3 is 14 residues long. The CDR3: CASSLSGSVHEQYF. CDR3 sequence (DNA): TGTGCCAGCAGTTTATCTGGTTCGGTACACGAGCAGTACTTC.

This clone appeared many times. The V call is TRBV2, the J call TRBJ1-1; 7 bases align to TRBD1. The CDR3 extends over 16 amino acids. The trim removed 4 bases at V and 0 bases at J, leaving 8 bases unmatched. Germline CDR1 SNHLY, CDR2 FYNNEI. The chain's CDR3 is CASSVGTADMNTEAFF. CDR3 in DNA: TGTGCCAGCAGTGTTGGGACAGCCGACATGAACACTGAAGCTTTCTTT.

The gene calls are TRBV28 and TRBJ2-5; weak D call: TRBD2 (7 bases). This CDR3 has 15 residues. Trimming pared 2 bases from V and 4 bases from J, leaving 14 bases between. Per germline, CDR1 MDHEN and CDR2 SYDVKM. CDR3 loop: CASSLEGGGIETQYF. In nucleotides, the CDR3 is TGTGCCAGCAGTTTAGAGGGAGGGGGTATAGAGACCCAGTACTTC. Supplemented by reference TRBV28 and TRBJ2-5, the full variable domain reads DVKVTQSSRYLVKRTGEKVFLECVQDMDHENMFWYRQDPGLGLRLIYFSYDVKMKEKGDIPEGYSVSREKKERFSLILESASTNQTSMYLCASSLEGGGIETQYFGPGTRLLVL.

This clone was seen just once. This chain uses TRBV18 with TRBJ1-5, with D tentatively TRBD1 (6 bases). The germline V gene encodes CDR1 KGHSH and CDR2 LQKENI. Deletions cut 10 bases from V and 2 bases from J, with 12 bases between. The CDR3 runs to 13 residues. CDR3 coding DNA: TGTGCCACGGGGGGCGGTGGCAATCAGCCCCAGCATTTT. Translated: CATGGGGNQPQHF.

V is TRBV19 and J is TRBJ2-1; D is unresolved. V was clipped by 3 bases and J by 3 bases, with 9 bases between them. This CDR3 comprises 14 residues. CDR1 is LNHDA and CDR2 is SQIVND in the germline V gene (reference sequence). The CDR3 here is CASSIISVYNEQFF. The CDR3 bases are TGTGCCAGTAGTATTATCAGCGTCTACAATGAGCAGTTCTTC. The full variable domain, rest sourced from reference TRBV19 and TRBJ2-1, is DGGITQSPKYLFRKEGQNVTLSCEQNLNHDAMYWYRQDPGQGLRLIYYSQIVNDFQKGDIAEGYSVSREKKESFPLTVTSAQKNPTAFYLCASSIISVYNEQFFGPGTRLTVL.

The chain uses TRBV3-1 (or the pseudogene TRBV3-2) and TRBJ2-7; 8 positions agree with TRBD1. The CDR3 runs 13 residues. The junction had 1 base not matched to a gene; V was cut back by 4 bases and J by 2 bases. Germline CDR1 LGHDT, CDR2 YNNKEL (reference sequence). This chain's CDR3 is CASSPGGPYEQYF. CDR3 bases: TGTGCCAGCAGCCCAGGGGGCCCCTACGAGCAGTACTTC.

The chain uses TRBV19 and TRBJ1-1, with D tentatively TRBD1 (6 bases). Germline values: CDR1 LNHDA, CDR2 SQIVND (reference sequence). This CDR3 region has 16 residues. V was trimmed by 8 bases and J by 0 bases, leaving 19 bases between them. Written as DNA, the CDR3 is TGTGCCAGTGGTGAGTTGGGGGCTTTAGTGAACACTGAAGCTTTCTTT. It yields the protein CASGELGALVNTEAFF. The full variable domain, its missing parts supplied by reference TRBV19 and TRBJ1-1, is DGGITQSPKYLFRKEGQNVTLSCEQNLNHDAMYWYRQDPGQGLRLIYYSQIVNDFQKGDIAEGYSVSREKKESFPLTVTSAQKNPTAFYLCASGELGALVNTEAFFGQGTRLTVV.

The chain has TRBV7-3 and TRBJ2-2, with 10 bases identical to TRBD2. This CDR3 is 16 amino acids long. CDR1 and CDR2 from the germline V gene are SGHTA and FQGTGA. V lost 5 bases, J lost 13 bases, and 16 bases stayed unmatched. The CDR3 region is CASSPRVSSGRAPLFF. CDR3 nucleotide sequence: TGTGCCAGCAGCCCCCGGGTTTCCAGCGGGAGGGCGCCGCTGTTTTTT.

The chain carries TRBV5-4 and TRBJ2-2; D gene uncertain. CDR1 is SGHNT and CDR2 is YYREEE in the germline V gene (reference sequence). This CDR3 contains 18 residues. V was shortened by 3 bases and J by 0 bases, with 18 bases between the two germline ends. CDR3 amino acids: CASSSGGSSGTNTGELFF. CDR3 nucleotide sequence: TGTGCCAGCAGCTCCGGCGGCTCCTCCGGTACGAACACCGGGGAGCTGTTTTTT.

This clone was counted a few times. The gene calls are TRBV28 and TRBJ1-5, with D maybe TRBD1 (5 bases). The germline CDR1 and CDR2 sequences are MDHEN and SYDVKM. V dropped 3 bases and J dropped 3 bases, with 15 bases sitting between them. There are 16 residues in the CDR3. This CDR3 is CASSFLVREANQPQHF. The CDR3 nucleotides read TGTGCCAGCAGTTTTCTAGTCAGGGAGGCCAATCAGCCCCAGCATTTT.

The chain recombines TRBV24-1 with TRBJ2-1, with 7 positions matching TRBD1. Germline V CDR1 and CDR2: KGHDR, SFDVKD. The CDR3 is made up of 13 amino acids. V dropped 3 bases and J dropped 8; count of bases not matched to a gene: 3. In DNA form, the CDR3 reads TGTGCCACCAGTGATCTTACAGGGGATGAGCAGTTCTTC. Translation gives CATSDLTGDEQFF.

This clone was counted once. The chain is built from TRBV12-5 and TRBJ1-5; D is unresolved. The CDR3 extends over 17 amino acids. The V end was cut by 0 bases, the J end by 3 bases, with 15 bases between. Germline CDR1 and CDR2: LGHNT and FRNRAP. The CDR3 region has the DNA TGTGCTAGTGGTTTGGTACCGGCAGACTATCTCAATCAGCCCCAGCATTTT. It codes for CASGLVPADYLNQPQHF.

The CDR3 loop reads CASSQVRGSNQPQHF. CDR3 nucleotides: TGCGCCAGCAGCCAAGTAAGAGGGTCCAATCAGCCCCAGCATTTT. The gene calls are TRBV4-1 and TRBJ1-5, with D unresolved. The germline V gene has CDR1 MGHRA and CDR2 YSYEKL. The CDR3 contains 15 residues. V was trimmed by 1 base and J by 3 bases, leaving 10 bases between them.

The chain is built from TRBV19 and TRBJ1-2; 8 bases are a match to TRBD1. J lost 8 bases, V lost 6 bases, and 11 bases had no gene match. This CDR3 contains 14 residues. Germline CDR1 reads LNHDA; CDR2 reads SQIVND (reference sequence). CDR3 protein: CASSTDREEEGYTF. The CDR3 bases are TGTGCCAGTAGCACGGACAGGGAAGAGGAGGGCTACACCTTC. Using reference TRBV19 and TRBJ1-2 for the parts outside the CDR3, the full variable domain is DGGITQSPKYLFRKEGQNVTLSCEQNLNHDAMYWYRQDPGQGLRLIYYSQIVNDFQKGDIAEGYSVSREKKESFPLTVTSAQKNPTAFYLCASSTDREEEGYTFGSGTRLTVV.